This T cell receptor (beta chain) was sequenced during a study of blood T cell repertoires in COVID-19. Participants spanned ages about 18 to 90 years and resided in fewer than 30 US areas. The CDR3 length is 17 residues. Per the germline V gene, CDR1 is MNHNS and CDR2 is SASEGT. V dropped 2 bases and J dropped 5 bases, with 21 bases sitting between them. Original processing notes: Counts of nucleated cells, estimated from reference gene primer amplification, were obtained. Assay used: immunoSEQ multiplex PCR; TCRdb lists only in-frame clones, some missing. V, J and clone size derive from that table, while D and trimming were established from the DNA sequence. The profile shows about 150,000 clones, 75% to 90% of them singletons.

Sequences were obtained from PBMCs or T cells enriched from blood (not recorded which). The J gene is TRBJ1-2, the V gene TRBV6-1; the D gene is possibly TRBD1 (6 bases). This clonotype originated in a man over 45 who had recovered from COVID-19. The CDR3 sequence: CASSEPLGGPQGYGYTF. The CDR3 DNA sequence: TGTGCCAGCAGTGAACCCTTGGGGGGGCCGCAGGGGTATGGCTACACCTTC.